This T cell receptor (beta chain) was recovered during a study of PD-L1 blockade in urothelial cancer. Study-wide results and limits: Greater 3-week expansion of tumor-associated blood clones was recorded for durable-benefit patients.

The data were produced by immunoSEQ multiplex PCR, yet TCRdb's version contains in-frame clones alone and is incomplete. The sample lists about 82,000 clones; roughly 90% were seen once. This clone was picked up one time. What it recognizes is unknown. The CDR3 is 14 amino acids. V lost 4 bases and J lost 5; bases outside the gene matches: 3. Per the germline V gene, CDR1 is SGHTA and CDR2 is FQGNSA. The chain employs TRBV7-2 and TRBJ2-5; 11 bases are a match to TRBD1. The clonotype was recovered from a man aged 55 to 70 with urothelial cancer. This material consisted of PBMCs, taken around atezolizumab (anti-PD-L1) treatment. The chain's CDR3 is CASSSDRGRETQYF. The CDR3 DNA sequence: TGTGCCAGCAGCTCGGACAGGGGGCGGGAGACCCAGTACTTC.